The present entry profiles one T cell receptor beta chain with its context. Its specificity is not known. This specimen comes from a study of naive and memory T cell subsets. Study-level points and caveats: From naive to CM, EM and EMRA, diversity decreased and Gini increased. In naive cells, over 95% of TCR sequences were seen only once. Clonotypes are single alpha or beta chains, not paired receptors. Possibly reflecting memory cells re-expressing CD45RA, a few larger clonotypes occurred in naive repertoires, especially CD8.

An equimolar mix of two oligonucleotides served as the beta constant-region primer for TRBC1 and TRBC2. Four rounds of PCR amplified the ligated cDNA using nested alpha and beta constant-region primers plus SP2. TCRdb recomputed calls from the UMI-ligation and nested PCR reads with MiXCR, one row per CDR3 protein. The repertoire holds 130,000 to 150,000 distinct CDR3 sequences, 22% seen once, with less than 0.13% in the top ten. Cells stained for CD3, CD4, CD8, CD45RA and CD27 were sorted into four subsets. The V and J ends lost 3 bases and 6 bases, in that order; junction bases with no gene match: 5. Germline V gives CDR1 MDHEN, CDR2 SYDVKM. There are 14 residues in the CDR3.

The gene calls are TRBV28 and TRBJ2-3; 8 positions agree with TRBD2. The source of this sequence is a human donor in good health. Sequences were obtained from naive CD4+ T cells from blood. DNA of the CDR3: TGTGCCAGCAGTTTTGCGGGAGGAATGGATACGCAGTATTTT. Amino acid sequence: CASSFAGGMDTQYF. The full variable domain, its missing parts supplied by reference TRBV28 and TRBJ2-3, is DVKVTQSSRYLVKRTGEKVFLECVQDMDHENMFWYRQDPGLGLRLIYFSYDVKMKEKGDIPEGYSVSREKKERFSLILESASTNQTSMYLCASSFAGGMDTQYFGPGTRLTVL.